This note documents a single TCR beta chain sequence. Its cognate antigen is unknown. This sample was taken from a study of T cell repertoires and Cas9 in healthy adults. Study at large: CD4 and CD8 compartments: SpCas9-reactive T cells profiled for potency, cytotoxicity, lineage. General study points: In vitro, SpCas9-reactive Tregs were reported to curb effector T cell proliferation and function.

Repertoires were generated with immunoSEQ multiplex PCR, while TCRdb's copy carries only in-frame clones and drops some. The sample has about 20,000 clones, around 90% seen once. Losses at the gene ends were 5 bases for V and 6 bases for J; bases not matched to a gene: 6. Germline loops: CDR1 MNHEY, CDR2 SMNVEV (reference sequence). The CDR3 loop spans 15 amino acids. The specimen was CD4+ effector T cells (CD127+, CD25-, CD137-, CD154-) from PBMCs; culture status not recorded. This rearrangement joins TRBV27 to TRBJ1-6; 8 bases map to TRBD1. The clonotype originates from a human donor in good health. CDR3: CASSLRGTGNSPLHF. CDR3 nucleotides: TGTGCCAGCAGTCTACGGGGGACAGGTAATTCACCCCTCCACTTT.